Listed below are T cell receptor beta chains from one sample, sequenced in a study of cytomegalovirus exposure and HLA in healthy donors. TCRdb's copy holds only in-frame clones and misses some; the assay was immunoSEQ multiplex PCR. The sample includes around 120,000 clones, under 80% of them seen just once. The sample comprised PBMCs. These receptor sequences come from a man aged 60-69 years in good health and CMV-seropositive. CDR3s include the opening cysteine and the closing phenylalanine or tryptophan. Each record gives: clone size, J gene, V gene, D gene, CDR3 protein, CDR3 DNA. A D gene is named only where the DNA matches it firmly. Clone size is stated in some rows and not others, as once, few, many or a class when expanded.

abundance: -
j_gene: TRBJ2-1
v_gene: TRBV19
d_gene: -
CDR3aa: CATSIRRTYNEQFF
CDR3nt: TGTGCCACCTCTATCCGGAGAACCTACAATGAGCAGTTCTTC

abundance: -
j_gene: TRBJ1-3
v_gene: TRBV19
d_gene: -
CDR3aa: CASSIPGQPSGNTIYF
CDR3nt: TGTGCCAGTAGTATCCCGGGACAACCCTCTGGAAACACCATATATTTT

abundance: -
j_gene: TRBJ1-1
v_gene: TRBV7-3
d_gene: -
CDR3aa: CASSLQGRDTEAFF
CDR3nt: TGTGCCAGCAGCTTACAAGGGAGGGACACTGAAGCTTTCTTT

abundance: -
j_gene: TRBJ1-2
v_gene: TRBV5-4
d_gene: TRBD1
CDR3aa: CASSLVGQGDGYTF
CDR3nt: TGTGCCAGCAGCTTGGTGGGACAGGGTGATGGCTACACCTTC

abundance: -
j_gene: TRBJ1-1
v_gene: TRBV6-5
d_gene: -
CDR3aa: CASMARISNTEAFF
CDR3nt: TGTGCCAGCATGGCACGAATCTCGAACACTGAAGCTTTCTTT

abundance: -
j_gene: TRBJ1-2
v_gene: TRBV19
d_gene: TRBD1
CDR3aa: CASSIAGTGAGGYTF
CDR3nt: TGTGCCAGTAGTATTGCTGGGACAGGGGCCGGTGGCTACACCTTC

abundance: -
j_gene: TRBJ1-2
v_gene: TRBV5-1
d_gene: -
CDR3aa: CASSDPTQGGYGYTF
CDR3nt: TGCGCCAGCAGTGACCCTACCCAAGGGGGCTATGGCTACACCTTC

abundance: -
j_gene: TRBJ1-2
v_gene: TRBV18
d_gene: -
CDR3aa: CASSPPGSGGGHGYTF
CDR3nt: TGTGCCAGCTCACCACCCGGAAGTGGGGGGGGCCATGGCTACACCTTC

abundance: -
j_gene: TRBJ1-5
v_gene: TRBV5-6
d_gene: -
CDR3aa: CASSFRGPGPQHF
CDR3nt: TGTGCCAGCAGCTTTAGGGGCCCAGGGCCCCAGCATTTT

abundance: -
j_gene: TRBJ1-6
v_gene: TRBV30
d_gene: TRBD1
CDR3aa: CAWSEGAGNSPLHF
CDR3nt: TGTGCCTGGAGTGAGGGGGCTGGGAATTCACCCCTCCACTTT

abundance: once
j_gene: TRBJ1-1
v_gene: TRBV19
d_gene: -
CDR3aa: CASSSPRGGNTEAFF
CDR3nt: TGTGCCAGTAGTTCCCCCCGGGGAGGGAACACTGAAGCTTTCTTT

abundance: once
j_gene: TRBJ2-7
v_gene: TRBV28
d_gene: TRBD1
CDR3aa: CASSLVGQGAYEQYF
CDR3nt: TGTGCCAGCAGTTTAGTAGGACAGGGGGCCTACGAGCAGTACTTC

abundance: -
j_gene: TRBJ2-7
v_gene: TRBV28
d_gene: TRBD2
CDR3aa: CASSLRAGGMGYEQYF
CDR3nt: TGTGCCAGCAGTTTACGCGCGGGGGGGATGGGGTACGAGCAGTACTTC

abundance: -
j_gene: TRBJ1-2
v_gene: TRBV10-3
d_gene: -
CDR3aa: CAIMRQGGNYGYTF
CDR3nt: TGTGCCATCATGAGGCAGGGAGGAAACTATGGCTACACCTTC

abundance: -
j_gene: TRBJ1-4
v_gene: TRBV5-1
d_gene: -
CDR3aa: CASSLVSGANEKLFF
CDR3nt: TGCGCCAGCAGCTTGGTTTCGGGAGCTAATGAAAAACTGTTTTTT

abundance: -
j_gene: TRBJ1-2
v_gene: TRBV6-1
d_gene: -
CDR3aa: CASLLNRAINYGYTF
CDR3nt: TGTGCCAGTCTCCTGAACAGGGCTATTAACTATGGCTACACCTTC

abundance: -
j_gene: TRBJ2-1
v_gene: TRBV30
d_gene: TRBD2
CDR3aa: CAWDPGTSGILNEQFF
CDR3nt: TGTGCCTGGGACCCAGGGACTAGCGGGATACTAAATGAGCAGTTCTTC

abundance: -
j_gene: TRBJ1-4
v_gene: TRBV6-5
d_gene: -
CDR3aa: CASVEQGSEKLFF
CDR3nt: TGTGCCAGCGTAGAACAGGGTTCTGAAAAACTGTTTTTT

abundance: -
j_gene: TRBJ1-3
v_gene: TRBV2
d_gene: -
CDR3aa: CASSSGSGNTIYF
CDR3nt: TGTGCCAGCAGCTCCGGGAGCGGAAACACCATATATTTT

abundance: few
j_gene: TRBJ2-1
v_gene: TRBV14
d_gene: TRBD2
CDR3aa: CASSQDPVGSGGRTYNEQFF
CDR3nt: TGTGCCAGCAGCCAAGACCCCGTAGGTAGCGGGGGGAGAACTTACAATGAGCAGTTCTTC

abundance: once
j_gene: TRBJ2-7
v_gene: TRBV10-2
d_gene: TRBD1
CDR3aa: CASSDTGGRYEQYF
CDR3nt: TGCGCCAGCAGTGACACAGGGGGCAGGTACGAGCAGTACTTC

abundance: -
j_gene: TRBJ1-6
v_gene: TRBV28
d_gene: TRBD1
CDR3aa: CASFDRAVYNSPLHF
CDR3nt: TGTGCCAGCTTCGACAGGGCGGTCTATAATTCACCCCTCCACTTT